Following are 9 T cell receptor beta chains from one sample sequenced in a study of shared clonotypes between healthy human individuals. TCRdb keeps only in-frame clones here, not all; method: immunoSEQ multiplex PCR. This table holds 2.3 million or so clones, approximately 93% found once. Material for sequencing was naive CD4+ T cells from PBMCs. This sample's subset: CD45RA+ positively selected. These receptors all come from a man between 18 and 35 years old in good health. Some clones in this sample may be carry-over from other donors' samples.

V is TRBV18 and J is TRBJ1-4, with TRBD1 as a possible D gene (5 bases). This CDR3 is 13 amino acids long. Germline loops: CDR1 KGHSH, CDR2 LQKENI. Trimming took 6 bases from V and 8 from J, leaving 13 bases between them. CDR3 DNA sequence: TGTGCCAGCTCGTTGGGGCTTGTAGAAAAACTGTTTTTT. As protein: CASSLGLVEKLFF.

Comments on this clone: This same CDR3 is encoded by further DNA sequences in the sample. The gene calls are TRBV7-2 and TRBJ1-5; TRBD1 is a possible D gene (5 bases). Per the germline V gene, CDR1 is SGHTA and CDR2 is FQGNSA. This CDR3 comprises 14 residues. Deletions cut 2 bases from V and 2 bases from J, with 7 bases between. CDR3 nucleotides: TGTGCCAGCAGCTTAACGGGGGGCAATCAGCCCCAGCATTTT. Its protein is CASSLTGGNQPQHF.

With respect to this clone: The same CDR3 can be traced to other DNA sequences in this sample. V and J are TRBV7-3 and TRBJ1-3, with D maybe TRBD1 (6 bases). Germline values: CDR1 SGHTA, CDR2 FQGTGA. V dropped 3 bases and J dropped 1 base, with 7 bases sitting between them. The CDR3 extends over 14 amino acids. The CDR3 DNA reads TGTGCCAGCAGCTTGACAGGTTCTGGAAACACCATATATTTT. Translation gives CASSLTGSGNTIYF.

The CDR3 nucleotides read TGTGCCAGCAGTTTAGTGAATTTTGTATATGGCTACACCTTC. This gives the protein CASSLVNFVYGYTF. V is TRBV28 and J is TRBJ1-2; no reliable D call. The CDR3 is 14 residues long. Germline CDR1 reads MDHEN; CDR2 reads SYDVKM. V lost 2 bases to trimming and J lost 5 bases, with 12 bases between them.

Notes on this clone: Other DNA sequences in this sample translate to the same CDR3. The chain uses TRBV9 and TRBJ2-2; D gene unclear. V lost 0 bases, J lost 4 bases, and 4 bases lay in between. The CDR3 is 13 residues long. Germline CDR1 reads SGDLS; CDR2 reads YYNGEE. CDR3 DNA: TGTGCCAGCAGCGTAGCCCCCACCGGGGAGCTGTTTTTT. The encoded protein is CASSVAPTGELFF. The full variable domain, rest sourced from reference TRBV9 and TRBJ2-2, is DSGVTQTPKHLITATGQRVTLRCSPRSGDLSVYWYQQSLDQGLQFLIQYYNGEERAKGNILERFSAQQFPDLHSELNLSSLELGDSALYFCASSVAPTGELFFGEGSRLTVL.

This chain joins TRBV5-1 and TRBJ2-7, with D perhaps given as TRBD1 or TRBD2 (5 bases each). Germline CDR1 and CDR2: SGHRS and YFSETQ. This CDR3 region has 14 residues. Trimming stripped 0 bases from V and 3 bases from J, with 10 bases between. CDR3 region: CASSLDGTVYEQYF. The CDR3, as DNA: TGCGCCAGCAGCTTGGACGGGACGGTCTACGAGCAGTACTTC.

The chain links TRBV28 to TRBJ1-2; TRBD1 matches at 7 bases. The CDR3 spans 13 residues. Trimming took 5 bases from V and 3 from J; bases not matched to a gene: 3. CDR1 is MDHEN and CDR2 is SYDVKM in the germline V gene. CDR3 in amino acids: CASSTGAYYGYTF. The CDR3 bases are TGTGCCAGCAGTACAGGGGCTTACTATGGCTACACCTTC.

This rearrangement joins TRBV7-3 to TRBJ2-3, with D perhaps matching TRBD2 (7 bases). The CDR3 has 14 amino acids. Trimming took off 2 bases at V and 6 bases at J, with 12 bases between the two ends. In germline, CDR1 is SGHTA, CDR2 FQGTGA. CDR3 bases: TGTGCCAGCAGCTTATATGGGGGGGCGGATACGCAGTATTTT. Protein sequence: CASSLYGGADTQYF.

J is TRBJ2-1 and V is TRBV10-1; D tentatively fits TRBD1 or TRBD2 (5 bases each). The CDR3 is 15 amino acids. Trimming shortened V by 4 bases and J by 5 bases, and 15 bases separated the two germline ends. The germline V gene has CDR1 WNHNN and CDR2 SYGVQD (reference sequence). This CDR3 is CASSGVGAPHNEQFF. As DNA, the CDR3 is TGCGCCAGCAGTGGGGTCGGGGCCCCGCACAATGAGCAGTTCTTC.